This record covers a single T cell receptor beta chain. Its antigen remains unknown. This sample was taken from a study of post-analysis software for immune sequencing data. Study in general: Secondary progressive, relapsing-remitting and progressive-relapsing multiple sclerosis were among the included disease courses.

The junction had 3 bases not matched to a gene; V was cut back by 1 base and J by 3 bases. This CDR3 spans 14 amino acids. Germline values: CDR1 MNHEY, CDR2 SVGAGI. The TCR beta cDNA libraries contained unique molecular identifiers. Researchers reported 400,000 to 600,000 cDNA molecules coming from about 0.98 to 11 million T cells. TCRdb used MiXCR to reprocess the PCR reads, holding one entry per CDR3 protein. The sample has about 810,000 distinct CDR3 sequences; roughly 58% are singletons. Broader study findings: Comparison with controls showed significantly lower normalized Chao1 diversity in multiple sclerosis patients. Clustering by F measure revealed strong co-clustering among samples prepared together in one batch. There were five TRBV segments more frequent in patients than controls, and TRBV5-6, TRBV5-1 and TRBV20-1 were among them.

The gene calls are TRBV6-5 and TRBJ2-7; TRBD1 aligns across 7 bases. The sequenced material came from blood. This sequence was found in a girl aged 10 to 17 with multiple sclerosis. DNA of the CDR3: TGTGCCAGCAGTTACTTGGGACAGAGCTACGAGCAGTACTTC. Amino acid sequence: CASSYLGQSYEQYF.